This T cell receptor (beta chain) was identified during a study of PD-1 blockade in classical Hodgkin lymphoma (dated by TCRdb to 2020 to 2021). For context, the study as a whole: Nivolumab dosing was 3 mg/kg intravenously every 2 weeks, continuing until either disease progression or unacceptable toxicity. A peripheral blood immune signature of response to PD-1 blockade in classical Hodgkin lymphoma was defined using TCR beta sequencing and CyTOF.

The Qiagen DNeasy kit was used to extract genomic DNA both from unsorted PBMCs and from the negatively selected CD4+ and CD8+ fractions. TCR beta CDR3 regions were amplified by immunoSEQ multiplex PCR using primers annealing to V and J segments. Amplification bias was minimized using a synthetic immune receptor repertoire, and residual bias was removed computationally after sequencing. The study's processing was this. Repertoire diversity was quantified as the Shannon entropy index using custom Python scripts. The unsorted, CD4+ and CD8+ repertoires were each analyzed separately, with the exception of combined analyses, where CD4+ and CD8+ sequences were merged in silico. Clonal expansion was defined as at least a 2-fold frequency increase after treatment relative to C1D1, with a pseudocount of 0.5 for undetected baseline clones. Clones with 0 or 1 copy at C1D1 were defined as singleton clones, while clones with 2 or more copies were defined as non-singleton clones. Clones expanded in unsorted samples were labelled as CD4+, CD8+ or unknown by matching protein sequences in sorted samples from the same patient. Diversity changes from C1D1 to C4D1 were tested in paired samples using Wilcoxon tests. In its TCRdb copy, this immuneACCESS table keeps in-frame sequences only and misses some clones. Where compared with another copy, unresolved V genes explain less than half of these, and the others have no known cause. V, J and clone size are taken as reported in that table, and D and trimming were inferred from the DNA itself. The sample yields roughly 39,000 clones; around 80% were counted once. The ten largest make up more than 8% of the sample.

With regard to this clone: The specificity of this receptor is unknown. It has no much larger one-base neighbor in the sample; base qualities were not kept.

Overall study results and their limits: Patients starting nivolumab less than 1 year after ASCT had lower diversity and were excluded from later analyses to avoid confounding by immune reconstitution. CD4+ but not CD8+ TCR diversity rose significantly by C4D1 (p=0.0027 vs p=0.16), most apparent in complete responders (p=0.02). Baseline TCR diversity was reported to be lower in newly diagnosed patients than in healthy donors and to be lower still in relapsed/refractory patients. Only a single clinical trial cohort was studied, and what caused the repertoire differences, possibly disease activity or prior therapy, remained undefined. Trial patients with a complete response had baseline diversity similar to that of newly diagnosed patients, while partial responders and progressors had significantly lower diversity.

From the cysteine through the phenylalanine, the CDR3 covers 14 amino acids. Only the CDR3 DNA is retained, 42 bases long and in frame from the first base. For CDR1 and CDR2, the germline V gene lists SGHRS and YFSETQ. At the junction V is shortened by 0 bases and J by 7 bases, with 10 bases in between. This specimen's time point label, per the study, means: cycle 4 day 1 (C4D1), after less than 7 weeks of nivolumab. Relapse after autologous stem cell transplantation had occurred in all trial patients, and cohorts A, B and C were distinguished by prior brentuximab vedotin exposure. The trial cohort was composed of about 54 patients with relapsed/refractory classical Hodgkin lymphoma, for whom complete response, partial response or progressive disease was recorded as best overall response. Single-agent nivolumab was administered to trial patients in the multi-cohort phase II CheckMate 205 trial. An independent review committee assessed best overall response by applying the 2007 International Working Group response criteria. Trial PBMCs were collected just before the start of nivolumab (C1D1) and during therapy at cycle 2 day 1 and cycle 4 day 1. After peripheral blood was drawn into 8 mL Vacutainer Cell Preparation Tubes, PBMCs were isolated by centrifugation and then cryopreserved.

The input for sequencing was peripheral blood mononuclear cells (PBMCs), taken before the fourth cycle of nivolumab. This sequence uses TRBV5-1 and TRBJ1-4, and the D gene may be TRBD1, 6 bases matching. The origin of this receptor is a human donor with classical Hodgkin lymphoma. The nucleotides read TGCGCCAGCAGCTTGGTCCCAGGGGTTGAAAAACTGTTTTTT. Translated, this gives CASSLVPGVEKLFF.